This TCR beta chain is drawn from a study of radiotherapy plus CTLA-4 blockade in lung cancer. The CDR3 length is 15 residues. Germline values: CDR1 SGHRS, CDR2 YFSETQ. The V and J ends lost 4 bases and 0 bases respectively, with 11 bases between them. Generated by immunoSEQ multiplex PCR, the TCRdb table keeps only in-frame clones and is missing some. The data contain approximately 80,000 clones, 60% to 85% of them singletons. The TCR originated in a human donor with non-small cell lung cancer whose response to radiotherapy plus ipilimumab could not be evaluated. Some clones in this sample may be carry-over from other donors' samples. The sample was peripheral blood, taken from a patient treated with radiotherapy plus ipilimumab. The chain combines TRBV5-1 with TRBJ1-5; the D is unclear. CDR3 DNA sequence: TGCGCCAGCAGCCTCTACGGTGATAGCAATCAGCCCCAGCATTTT. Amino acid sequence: CASSLYGDSNQPQHF.